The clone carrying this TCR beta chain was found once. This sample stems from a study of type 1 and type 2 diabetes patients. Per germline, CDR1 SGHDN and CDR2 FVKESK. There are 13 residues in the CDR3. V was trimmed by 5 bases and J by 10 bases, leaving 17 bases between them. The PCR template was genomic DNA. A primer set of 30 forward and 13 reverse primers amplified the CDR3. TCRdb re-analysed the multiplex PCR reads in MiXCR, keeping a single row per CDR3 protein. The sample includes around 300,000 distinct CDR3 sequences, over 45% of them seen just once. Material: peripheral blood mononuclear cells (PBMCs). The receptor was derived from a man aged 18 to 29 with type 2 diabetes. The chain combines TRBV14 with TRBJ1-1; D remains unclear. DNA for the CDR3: TGTGCCAGCAGCAGTCGGACGTCTCATGGAGCTTTCTTT. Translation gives CASSSRTSHGAFF.